This TCR beta chain was profiled in a study of cytomegalovirus exposure and HLA in healthy donors. Amplification used 60 Vbeta primers and 13 Jbeta primers. The method was immunoSEQ multiplex PCR; TCRdb's version includes in-frame clones alone and lacks a portion of them. Of roughly 160,000 clones listed, 80% to 90% are singletons. With 4 bases removed from V and 5 bases from J, the gap between germline ends came to 9 bases. This CDR3 contains 13 residues. The germline V gene has CDR1 MDHEN and CDR2 SYDVKM. This chain joins TRBV28 and TRBJ1-5; D is unresolved. The sequenced material came from PBMCs. The TCR was taken from a man aged 50-60 years in good health and CMV-seropositive. CDR3 amino acids: CASSSNGDQPQHF. The CDR3 DNA reads as TGTGCCAGCAGTTCCAACGGGGATCAGCCCCAGCATTTT.